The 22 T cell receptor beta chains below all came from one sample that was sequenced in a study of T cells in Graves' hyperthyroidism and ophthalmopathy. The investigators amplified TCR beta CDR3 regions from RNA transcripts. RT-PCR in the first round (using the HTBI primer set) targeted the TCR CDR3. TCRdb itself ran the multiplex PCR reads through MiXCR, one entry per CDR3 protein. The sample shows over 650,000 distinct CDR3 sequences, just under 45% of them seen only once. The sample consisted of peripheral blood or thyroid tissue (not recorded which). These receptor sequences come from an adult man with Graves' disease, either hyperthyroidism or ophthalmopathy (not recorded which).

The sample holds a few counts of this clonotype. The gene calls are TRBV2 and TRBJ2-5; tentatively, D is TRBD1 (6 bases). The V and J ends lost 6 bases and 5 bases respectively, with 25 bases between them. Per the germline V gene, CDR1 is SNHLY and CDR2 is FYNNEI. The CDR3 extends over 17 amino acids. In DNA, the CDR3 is TGTGCCAGCAGCGGGACATTGTGGGCCGAGGCGGCGGAGACCCAGTACTTC. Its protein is CASSGTLWAEAAETQYF. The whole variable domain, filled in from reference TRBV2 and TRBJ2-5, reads EPEVTQTPSHQVTQMGQEVILRCVPISNHLYFYWYRQILGQKVEFLVSFYNNEISEKSEIFDDQFSVERPDGSNFTLKIRSTKLEDSAMYFCASSGTLWAEAAETQYFGPGTRLLVL.

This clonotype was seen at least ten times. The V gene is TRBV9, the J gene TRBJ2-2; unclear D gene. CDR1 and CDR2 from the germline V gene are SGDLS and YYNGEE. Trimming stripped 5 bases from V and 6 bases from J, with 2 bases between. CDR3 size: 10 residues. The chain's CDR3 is CASSAGELFF. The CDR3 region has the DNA TGTGCCAGCAGTGCCGGGGAGCTGTTTTTT.

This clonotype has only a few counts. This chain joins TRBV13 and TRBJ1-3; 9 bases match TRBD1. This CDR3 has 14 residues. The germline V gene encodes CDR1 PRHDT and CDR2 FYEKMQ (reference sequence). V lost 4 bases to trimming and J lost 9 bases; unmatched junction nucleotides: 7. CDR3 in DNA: TGTGCCAGCAGCTCGGGACAGGGAGGTCCCACCATATATTTT. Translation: CASSSGQGGPTIYF.

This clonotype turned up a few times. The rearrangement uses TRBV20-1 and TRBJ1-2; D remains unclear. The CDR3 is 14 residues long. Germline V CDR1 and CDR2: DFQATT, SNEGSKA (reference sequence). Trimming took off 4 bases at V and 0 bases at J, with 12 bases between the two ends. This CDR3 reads CSAKRAQANYGYTF. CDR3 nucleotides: TGCAGTGCTAAACGGGCACAAGCTAACTATGGCTACACCTTC.

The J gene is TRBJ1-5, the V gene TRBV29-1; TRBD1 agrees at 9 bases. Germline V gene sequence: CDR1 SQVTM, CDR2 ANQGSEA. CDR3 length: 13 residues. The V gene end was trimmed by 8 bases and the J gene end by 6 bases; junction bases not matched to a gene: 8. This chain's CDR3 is CSHGTGRSQPQHF. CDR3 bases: TGCAGCCACGGGACAGGGAGGTCTCAGCCCCAGCATTTT.

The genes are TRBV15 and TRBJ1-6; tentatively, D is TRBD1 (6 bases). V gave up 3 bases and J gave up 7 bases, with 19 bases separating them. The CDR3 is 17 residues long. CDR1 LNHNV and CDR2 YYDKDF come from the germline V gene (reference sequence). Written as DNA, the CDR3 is TGTGCCACCAGCAGTACTGAATCGACAGGAGTAAATTCACCCCTCCACTTT. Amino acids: CATSSTESTGVNSPLHF.

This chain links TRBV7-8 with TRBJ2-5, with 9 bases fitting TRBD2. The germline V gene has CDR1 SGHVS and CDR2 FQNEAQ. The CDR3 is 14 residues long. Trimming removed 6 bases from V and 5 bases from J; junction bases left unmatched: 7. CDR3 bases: TGTGCCAGCAGGTGGCTAGCGGGATACGAGACCCAGTACTTC. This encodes CASRWLAGYETQYF.

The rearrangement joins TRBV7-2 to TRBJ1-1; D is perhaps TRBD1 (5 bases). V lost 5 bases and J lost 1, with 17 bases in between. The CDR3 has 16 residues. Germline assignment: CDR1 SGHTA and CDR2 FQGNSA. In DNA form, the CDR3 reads TGTGCCAGCAGCCCGGACGGGGGACGGAAGAACACTGAAGCTTTCTTT. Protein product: CASSPDGGRKNTEAFF. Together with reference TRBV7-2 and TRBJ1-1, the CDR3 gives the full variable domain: GAGVSQSPSNKVTEKGKDVELRCDPISGHTALYWYRQSLGQGLEFLIYFQGNSAPDKSGLPSDRFSAERTGGSVSTLTIQRTQQEDSAVYLCASSPDGGRKNTEAFFGQGTRLTVV.

The DNA of the CDR3 is TGTGCCAGCGTATTCACCCCGGGTAATGAAAAACTGTTTTTT. It is translated as CASVFTPGNEKLFF. The chain links TRBV25-1 to TRBJ1-4, with no clear D. This CDR3 has 14 residues. Germline CDR1 is MGHDK and CDR2 is SYGVNS. Trimming stripped 8 bases from V and 4 bases from J, with 14 bases between.

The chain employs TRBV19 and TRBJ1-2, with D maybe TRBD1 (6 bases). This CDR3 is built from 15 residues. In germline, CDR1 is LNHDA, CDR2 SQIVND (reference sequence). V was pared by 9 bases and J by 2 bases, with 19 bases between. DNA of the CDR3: TGTGCCAGCAGCGTAAGCTCAGGGGCGAACTATGGCTACACCTTC. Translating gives CASSVSSGANYGYTF.

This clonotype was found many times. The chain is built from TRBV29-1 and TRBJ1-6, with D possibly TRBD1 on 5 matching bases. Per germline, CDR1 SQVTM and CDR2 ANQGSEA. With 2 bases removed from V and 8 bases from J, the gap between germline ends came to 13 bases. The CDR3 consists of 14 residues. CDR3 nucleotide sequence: TGCAGCGTTGAAAGGGGAGGGCGATATTCACCCCTCCACTTT. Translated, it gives CSVERGGRYSPLHF.

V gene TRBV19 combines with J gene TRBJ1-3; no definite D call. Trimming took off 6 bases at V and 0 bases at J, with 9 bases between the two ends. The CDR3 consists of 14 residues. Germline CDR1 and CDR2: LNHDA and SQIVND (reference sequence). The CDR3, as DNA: TGTGCCAGTAGGAGACCGAGCTCTGGAAACACCATATATTTT. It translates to CASRRPSSGNTIYF.

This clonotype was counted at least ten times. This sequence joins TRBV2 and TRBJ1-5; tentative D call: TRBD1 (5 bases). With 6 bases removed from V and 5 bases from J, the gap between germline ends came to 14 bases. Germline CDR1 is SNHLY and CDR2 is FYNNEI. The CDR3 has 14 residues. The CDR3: CASRSSRVDQPQHF. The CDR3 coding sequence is TGTGCCAGCAGGTCCTCCAGGGTTGATCAGCCCCAGCATTTT.

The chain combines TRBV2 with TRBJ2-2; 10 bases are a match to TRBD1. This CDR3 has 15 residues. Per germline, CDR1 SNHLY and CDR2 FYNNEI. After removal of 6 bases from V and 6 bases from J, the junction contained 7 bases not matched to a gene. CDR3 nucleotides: TGTGCCAGCAGCATGAAGACAGGGGGCTCCGGGGAGCTGTTTTTT. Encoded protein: CASSMKTGGSGELFF.

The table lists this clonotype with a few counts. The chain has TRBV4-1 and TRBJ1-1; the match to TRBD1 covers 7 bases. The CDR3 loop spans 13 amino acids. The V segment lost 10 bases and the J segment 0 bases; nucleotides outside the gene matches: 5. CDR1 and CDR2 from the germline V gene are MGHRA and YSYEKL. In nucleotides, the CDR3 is TGCGCCACAGGACAGGACGTGAACACTGAAGCTTTCTTT. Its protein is CATGQDVNTEAFF.

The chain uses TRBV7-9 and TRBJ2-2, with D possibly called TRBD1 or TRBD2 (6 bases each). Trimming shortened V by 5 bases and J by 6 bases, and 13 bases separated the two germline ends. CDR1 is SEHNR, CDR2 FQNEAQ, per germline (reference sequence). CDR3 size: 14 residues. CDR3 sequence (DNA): TGTGCCAGCAGCCCCGAGGAGGGGGCCGGGGAGCTGTTTTTT. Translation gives CASSPEEGAGELFF.

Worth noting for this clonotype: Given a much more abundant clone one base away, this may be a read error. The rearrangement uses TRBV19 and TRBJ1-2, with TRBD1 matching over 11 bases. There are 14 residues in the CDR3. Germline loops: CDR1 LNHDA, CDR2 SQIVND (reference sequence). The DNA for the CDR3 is TGTGCCAGTATCAGGACAGGGGGCAACTATAGCTACACCTTC. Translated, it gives CASIRTGGNYSYTF.

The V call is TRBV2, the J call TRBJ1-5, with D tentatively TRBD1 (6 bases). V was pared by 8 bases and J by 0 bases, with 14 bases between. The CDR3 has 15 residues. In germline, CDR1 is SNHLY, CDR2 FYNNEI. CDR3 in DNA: TGTGCCAGCCGACGAGGGGGGACTAGCAATCAGCCCCAGCATTTT. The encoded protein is CASRRGGTSNQPQHF. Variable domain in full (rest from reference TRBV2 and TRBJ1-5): EPEVTQTPSHQVTQMGQEVILRCVPISNHLYFYWYRQILGQKVEFLVSFYNNEISEKSEIFDDQFSVERPDGSNFTLKIRSTKLEDSAMYFCASRRGGTSNQPQHFGDGTRLSIL.

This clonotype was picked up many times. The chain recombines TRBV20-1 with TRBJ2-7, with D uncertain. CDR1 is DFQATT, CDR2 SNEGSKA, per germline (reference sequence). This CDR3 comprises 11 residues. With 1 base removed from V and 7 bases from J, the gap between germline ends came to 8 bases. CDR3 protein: CSARGKREQYF. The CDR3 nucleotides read TGCAGTGCTAGAGGGAAACGGGAGCAGTACTTC.

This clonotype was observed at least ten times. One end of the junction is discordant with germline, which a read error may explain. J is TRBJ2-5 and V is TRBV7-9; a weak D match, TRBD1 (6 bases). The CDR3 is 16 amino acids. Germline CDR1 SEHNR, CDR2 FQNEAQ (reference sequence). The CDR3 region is CASSQTGIGLGETQYF. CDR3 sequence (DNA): TGTGCTAGCAGCCAGACAGGTATCGGCCTGGGAGAGACCCAGTACTTC.

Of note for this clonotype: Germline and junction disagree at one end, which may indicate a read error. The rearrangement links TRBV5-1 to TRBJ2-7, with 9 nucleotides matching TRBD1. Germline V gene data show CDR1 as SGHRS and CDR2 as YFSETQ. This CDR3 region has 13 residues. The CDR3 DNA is TGCGCCAGCAGCTGGGGACAGGGAGGCGAGCAGTGCTTC. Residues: CASSWGQGGEQCF.

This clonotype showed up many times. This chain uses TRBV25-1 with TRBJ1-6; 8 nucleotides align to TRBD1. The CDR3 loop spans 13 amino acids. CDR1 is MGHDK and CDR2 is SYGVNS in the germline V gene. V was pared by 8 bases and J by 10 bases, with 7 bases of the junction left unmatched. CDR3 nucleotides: TGTGCCAGCGACAGGGGCGTCGTGTCACCCCTCCACTTT. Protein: CASDRGVVSPLHF.